The 24 T cell receptor beta chains below come from one sample, sequenced in a study of T cells in Graves' hyperthyroidism and ophthalmopathy. The CDR3 regions of TCR beta were amplified from RNA transcripts. TCR CDR3 regions were first amplified by RT-PCR with HTBI primers. Using its own MiXCR run on the multiplex PCR reads, TCRdb lists one record per CDR3 protein. This table has a few hundred thousand distinct CDR3 sequences, 35% to 55% appearing once. The sequenced sample was peripheral blood or thyroid tissue (not recorded which). These receptors all come from a woman between 18 and 30 years old with Graves' hyperthyroidism.

The table lists this clonotype with many counts. The rearrangement joins TRBV10-3 to TRBJ2-3; tentatively, D is TRBD1 or TRBD2 (6 bases each). V was clipped by 7 bases and J by 0 bases, with 11 bases between them. CDR1 ENHRY and CDR2 SYGVKD come from the germline V gene. This CDR3 comprises 14 residues. CDR3 in DNA: TGTGCCATCAAGGGGGGTAAAAGCACAGATACGCAGTATTTT. Translating gives CAIKGGKSTDTQYF.

This clonotype was recorded at least ten times. The rearrangement uses TRBV7-9 and TRBJ1-5; D might be TRBD1 (5 bases). The CDR3 is 15 amino acids. V was clipped by 1 base and J by 7 bases, with 14 bases between them. Germline values: CDR1 SEHNR, CDR2 FQNEAQ (reference sequence). This CDR3 reads CASSLGGPRPQPQHF. The CDR3 DNA reads as TGTGCCAGCAGCTTAGGGGGACCGAGGCCCCAGCCCCAGCATTTT.

The chain links TRBV2 to TRBJ2-7; 9 nucleotides line up with TRBD1. The V gene's germline CDR1 is SNHLY and CDR2 FYNNEI. V dropped 2 bases and J dropped 4; count of bases not matched to a gene: 6. This CDR3 has 15 residues. The DNA for the CDR3 is TGTGCCAGCAGTGAACCGGGACAGGGAGTTTACGAGCAGTACTTC. Amino acids: CASSEPGQGVYEQYF.

At least ten counts were recorded for this clonotype. The CDR3 spells CASSSDRVKTEAFF. The CDR3 nucleotides read TGTGCCAGCAGTTCGGACAGGGTTAAGACTGAAGCTTTCTTT. V usage is TRBV12-3 or TRBV12-4 and J usage is TRBJ1-1, with TRBD1 identical over 8 bases. V dropped 4 bases and J dropped 5; count of bases not matched to a gene: 6. The length of the CDR3 is 14 residues.

About this clonotype itself: Here the CDR3 omits its conserved ending phenylalanine or tryptophan, so a read error is the likely source. This chain links TRBV4-1 with TRBJ2-7; D remains unclear. CDR1 MGHRA and CDR2 YSYEKL come from the germline V gene. The CDR3 totals 15 residues. Between the trimmed V and J ends, which lost 0 bases and 3 bases, there was a span of 12 bases. CDR3 sequence: CASSQEDSRSYEQYL. CDR3 in DNA: TGCGCCAGCAGCCAAGAAGATAGCAGAAGCTACGAGCAGTACCTC.

There are a few counts of this clonotype. In DNA, the CDR3 is TGTGCCAGCAGTTACTTAGGGGGCGGCAATCAGCCCCAGCATTTT. It encodes CASSYLGGGNQPQHF. The chain recombines TRBV6-6 with TRBJ1-5; 7 nucleotides match TRBD1. The V segment lost 1 base and the J segment 2 bases; nucleotides outside the gene matches: 2. This CDR3 has 15 residues. Germline V gene lookup returns CDR1 MNHNY and CDR2 SVGAGI (reference sequence).

This chain joins TRBV12-3 or TRBV12-4 and TRBJ2-7, with 7 bases identical to TRBD2. This CDR3 contains 14 residues. V lost 3 bases and J lost 5; bases outside the gene matches: 7. The CDR3 DNA reads TGTGCCAGCAGTTTCGGGCAGGGAGGGGACGAGCAGTACTTC. This encodes CASSFGQGGDEQYF.

This chain joins TRBV7-2 and TRBJ2-7; 10 nucleotides align to TRBD2. CDR1 SGHTA and CDR2 FQGNSA come from the germline V gene. CDR3 length equals 14 residues. With V trimmed by 2 bases and J by 11 bases, 9 bases remained unmatched. The CDR3 region has the DNA TGTGCCAGCAGCTTATATGGACTAGCGGAGCCAGAGTACTTC. It is translated as CASSLYGLAEPEYF. Variable domain in full (rest from reference TRBV7-2 and TRBJ2-7): GAGVSQSPSNKVTEKGKDVELRCDPISGHTALYWYRQSLGQGLEFLIYFQGNSAPDKSGLPSDRFSAERTGGSVSTLTIQRTQQEDSAVYLCASSLYGLAEPEYFGPGTRLTVT.

This chain connects TRBV20-1 to TRBJ1-3; TRBD1 might be the D (5 bases). This CDR3 comprises 12 residues. Germline V gives CDR1 DFQATT, CDR2 SNEGSKA (reference sequence). With 6 bases removed from V and 4 bases from J, the gap between germline ends came to 10 bases. The CDR3 DNA is TGCAGTGCCCCGGGACTAGGAAACACCATATATTTT. It specifies CSAPGLGNTIYF.

The rearrangement links TRBV5-5 to TRBJ1-6; 9 bases agree with TRBD1. V was clipped by 10 bases and J by 7 bases; unmatched bases: 12. Germline-derived CDR1 and CDR2 are SGHKS and YYEKEE (reference sequence). The CDR3 contains 15 residues. The CDR3 nucleotides read TGTGCCTGCAATCCGGGACAGGGCGAGAATTCACCCCTCCACTTT. This gives the protein CACNPGQGENSPLHF.

This clonotype was seen repeatedly, ten times or more. The chain recombines TRBV2 with TRBJ2-5; D possibly corresponds to TRBD2 (7 bases). The germline V and J ends were trimmed by 0 bases and 5 bases, with 10 bases remaining between them. The CDR3 is 14 amino acids. The germline V gene has CDR1 SNHLY and CDR2 FYNNEI. The CDR3 loop reads CASSEAEGGETQYF. CDR3 bases: TGTGCCAGCAGTGAAGCGGAGGGGGGGGAGACCCAGTACTTC.

The rearrangement joins TRBV19 to TRBJ1-1; D remains ambiguous. The CDR3 length is 12 residues. The germline gives CDR1 LNHDA, CDR2 SQIVND (reference sequence). V lost 10 bases, J lost 0 bases, and 9 bases lay in between. The CDR3 loop reads CANNGLNTEAFF. In DNA form, the CDR3 reads TGTGCCAACAACGGCCTGAACACTGAAGCTTTCTTT.

This chain joins TRBV24-1 and TRBJ1-2, with 8 positions matching TRBD1. Germline CDR1 is KGHDR and CDR2 is SFDVKD. This CDR3 is 15 amino acids long. Trimming removed 6 bases from V and 5 bases from J; junction bases left unmatched: 10. CDR3 residues: CATSLTGVFGYGYTF. CDR3 nucleotides: TGTGCCACCAGTCTGACAGGGGTCTTCGGTTATGGCTACACCTTC.

This clonotype was seen repeatedly, ten times or more. This rearrangement joins TRBV2 to TRBJ1-2; 8 bases match TRBD1. This CDR3 contains 14 residues. Germline V gives CDR1 SNHLY, CDR2 FYNNEI. V lost 3 bases and J lost 6; bases outside the gene matches: 6. DNA of the CDR3: TGTGCCAGCAGTGATCTTGGACAGGGCAATGGCTACACCTTC. Translating it yields CASSDLGQGNGYTF.

The chain is built from TRBV12-3 or TRBV12-4 and TRBJ2-2; D possibly corresponds to TRBD1 (5 bases). Trimming removed 6 bases from V and 4 bases from J, with 12 bases in between. This CDR3 has 14 residues. The CDR3 region has the DNA TGTGCCAGCAGCAAGGGGTTCCCCACCGGGGAGCTGTTTTTT. Residues: CASSKGFPTGELFF.

This clonotype has a handful of counts. This rearrangement joins TRBV6-2 or TRBV6-3 to TRBJ2-2; D may be TRBD1 (5 bases). Germline lookup yields CDR1 MNHEY and CDR2 SVGEGT. V lost 7 bases to trimming and J lost 0 bases, with 12 bases between them. The CDR3 extends over 15 amino acids. The CDR3 protein is CASNPWGANTGELFF. Here the CDR3 DNA reads TGTGCCAGCAACCCTTGGGGCGCGAACACCGGGGAGCTGTTTTTT.

The table lists this clonotype with many counts. This rearrangement joins TRBV7-9 to TRBJ1-2; the D gene is possibly TRBD1 (5 bases). The CDR3 runs to 14 residues. CDR1 and CDR2 from the germline V gene are SEHNR and FQNEAQ (reference sequence). The V and J ends lost 5 bases and 4 bases respectively, with 14 bases between them. CDR3 sequence: CASSKGTWTYGYTF. CDR3 bases: TGTGCCAGCAGCAAAGGGACGTGGACCTATGGCTACACCTTC.

This clonotype was recorded a few times. The V and J genes are TRBV24-1 and TRBJ2-5, with TRBD1 identical over 9 bases. The CDR3 has 14 residues. V dropped 9 bases and J dropped 4; count of bases not matched to a gene: 8. Germline V lookup: CDR1 KGHDR, CDR2 SFDVKD. CDR3 protein: CATDGGTGSETQYF. The DNA for the CDR3 is TGTGCCACCGACGGGGGGACAGGGTCAGAGACCCAGTACTTC.

Ten or more counts support this clonotype. The V call is TRBV5-1, the J call TRBJ2-5; D remains ambiguous. This CDR3 is built from 15 residues. CDR1 is SGHRS, CDR2 YFSETQ, per germline. V lost 0 bases and J 2 bases, leaving 11 bases between the germline ends. The CDR3 bases are TGCGCCAGCAGCTTGGCATTAACTACACAAGAGACCCAGTACTTC. Translation gives CASSLALTTQETQYF.

This chain joins TRBV15 and TRBJ1-5; tentative D call: TRBD1 (6 bases). The ends were cut back, 0 bases at V and 7 bases at J, with 13 bases in the middle. This CDR3 region has 15 residues. Germline CDR1 is LNHNV and CDR2 is YYDKDF (reference sequence). The CDR3 nucleotides are TGTGCCACCAGCAGAGATCGGGAGGGGGGGCAGCCCCAGCATTTT. It codes for CATSRDREGGQPQHF. Full variable domain (rest looked up from reference TRBV15 and TRBJ1-5): DAMVIQNPRYQVTQFGKPVTLSCSQTLNHNVMYWYQQKSSQAPKLLFHYYDKDFNNEADTPDNFQSRRPNTSFCFLDIRSPGLGDTAMYLCATSRDREGGQPQHFGDGTRLSIL.

The rearrangement uses TRBV7-9 and TRBJ2-5; weak D call: TRBD1 (5 bases). The CDR3 sequence is 13 residues long. Germline V gene lookup returns CDR1 SEHNR and CDR2 FQNEAQ (reference sequence). The V gene lost 1 base and the J gene lost 7 bases, with 10 bases spanning the gap. The CDR3 spells CASSLGTKGTQYF. The CDR3 nucleotides read TGTGCCAGCAGCTTAGGGACAAAAGGGACCCAGTACTTC.

Note on this clonotype: At one end, the junction sequence differs from germline, possibly due to a read error. The chain has TRBV30 and TRBJ2-2; maybe TRBD2 (6 bases). Germline V gives CDR1 GTSNPN, CDR2 SVGIG (reference sequence). The length of the CDR3 is 11 residues. Written as DNA, the CDR3 is TGTGCCTGGAGTCGGACCGGGGGGCTGTTTTTT. Translated, it gives CAWSRTGGLFF.

Many counts were recorded for this clonotype. This rearrangement joins TRBV5-8 to TRBJ2-7; the D is unclear. The germline V and J ends were trimmed by 0 bases and 1 base, with 5 bases remaining between them. The CDR3 extends over 13 amino acids. Germline V gene lookup returns CDR1 SGHTS and CDR2 YDEGEE. The chain's CDR3 is CASSLEQSYEQYF. CDR3 coding DNA: TGTGCCAGCAGCTTGGAACAGTCCTACGAGCAGTACTTC.

This clonotype showed up many times. The chain carries TRBV24-1 and TRBJ2-5, with 7 nucleotides matching TRBD2. V trimming: 3 bases; J trimming: 0 bases; junction bases outside the gene matches: 3. Germline lookup yields CDR1 KGHDR and CDR2 SFDVKD. CDR3 length: 15 amino acids. CDR3 DNA: TGTGCCACCAGTGATCCCACTAGCGACCAAGAGACCCAGTACTTC. Translation: CATSDPTSDQETQYF.